This TCR beta chain was profiled in a study of T cell repertoires and leukemia-associated antigens. The CDR3 has 13 amino acids. Germline V lookup: CDR1 SNHLY, CDR2 FYNNEI. This clonotype was picked up one time. Its antigen is still unknown. The germline gene is not matched at one end of the junction; a read error may be the cause. TCRdb itself ran the 5' RACE reads through MiXCR, one entry per CDR3 protein. The sample yields around 14,000 distinct CDR3 sequences, less than 40% seen once. Sequencing was carried out using CD3+ T cells sorted from blood and cultured. The sequence derives from a female donor in good health. The chain employs TRBV2 and TRBJ2-7; D is possibly TRBD1 or TRBD2 (5 bases each). The CDR3 region is CASSELRGCEQYF. Here the CDR3 DNA reads TGTGCCAGCAGTGAGCTGAGGGGTTGCGAGCAATACTTC. The complete variable domain, with remaining parts taken from reference TRBV2 and TRBJ2-7, reads EPEVTQTPSHQVTQMGQEVILRCVPISNHLYFYWYRQILGQKVEFLVSFYNNEISEKSEIFDDQFSVERPDGSNFTLKIRSTKLEDSAMYFCASSELRGCEQYFGPGTRLTVT.